These T cell receptor beta chains were read from a single sample in a study of cytomegalovirus exposure and HLA in healthy donors. The table came from immunoSEQ multiplex PCR; TCRdb's copy has only in-frame clones and leaves some out. The profile shows around 150,000 clones, 75% to 90% of them singletons. The material sequenced was PBMCs. Source of these receptors: a man in his forties or fifties in good health and CMV-seropositive. CDR3s include the opening cysteine and the closing phenylalanine or tryptophan. The D gene is left open where the match is weak. Expanded clones are given a class, and other clones once, few, many or no size at all.

j_call d_call clone_size v_call cdr3_aa cdr3_nt
TRBJ2-2 NA NA TRBV15 CATSREARELDTGELFF TGTGCCACCAGCAGAGAGGCACGGGAGCTTGACACCGGGGAGCTGTTTTTT
TRBJ2-7 NA once TRBV5-1 CASSLGAISYEQYF TGCGCCAGCAGCTTGGGTGCCATCTCCTACGAGCAGTACTTC
TRBJ2-3 NA NA TRBV2 CASTYQPRDITDTQYF TGTGCCAGTACTTATCAGCCCCGGGACATCACAGATACGCAGTATTTT
TRBJ2-2 NA once TRBV9 CASSVFSAGVTGELFF TGTGCCAGCAGCGTTTTTAGCGCCGGTGTCACCGGGGAGCTGTTTTTT
TRBJ2-3 NA NA TRBV13 CASSLGAETTDTQYF TGTGCCAGCAGCTTAGGCGCGGAAACCACAGATACGCAGTATTTT
TRBJ1-1 NA NA TRBV5-1 CASSLDQGMNTEAFF TGCGCCAGCAGCTTGGACCAGGGTATGAACACTGAAGCTTTCTTT
TRBJ1-2 NA NA TRBV6-1 CASSEGYSPGSGYTF TGTGCCAGCAGTGAAGGGTACAGCCCCGGGAGTGGCTACACCTTC
TRBJ2-4 NA NA TRBV13 CASSFYRAKAKNIQYF TGTGCCAGCAGCTTCTACAGGGCGAAGGCCAAAAACATTCAGTACTTC
TRBJ1-5 NA NA TRBV30 CAWSQLSSNQPQHF TGTGCCTGGAGTCAGTTAAGTAGCAATCAGCCCCAGCATTTT
TRBJ1-6 NA NA TRBV30 CAWRLQGVMASPLHF TGTGCCTGGAGATTACAGGGTGTGATGGCTTCACCCCTCCACTTT
TRBJ2-7 TRBD2 NA TRBV19 CASSIAWTSGSYEQYF TGTGCCAGTAGTATAGCTTGGACTAGCGGCTCATACGAGCAGTACTTC
TRBJ2-4 NA NA TRBV7-8 CASSWGPGDIQYF TGTGCCAGCAGCTGGGGGCCAGGGGACATTCAGTACTTC
TRBJ2-7 NA NA TRBV18 CASSPEQGHYEQYF TGTGCCAGCTCACCAGAACAGGGCCATTACGAGCAGTACTTC
TRBJ2-1 TRBD2 NA TRBV7-9 CASSTRRLAGGAVNEQFF TGTGCCAGCAGCACACGGCGACTAGCGGGAGGAGCTGTAAATGAGCAGTTCTTC
TRBJ2-5 TRBD1 NA TRBV7-9 CSSSSRQGLGETQYF TGTTCCAGCAGCTCACGACAGGGTCTGGGAGAGACCCAGTACTTC
TRBJ1-1 TRBD1 NA TRBV19 CASSATRQGTEAFF TGTGCCAGTAGTGCAACCCGACAGGGAACTGAAGCTTTCTTT
TRBJ2-3 TRBD2 NA TRBV18 CASSFSGGPVTDTQYF TGTGCCAGCTCATTCTCGGGGGGTCCCGTCACAGATACGCAGTATTTT
TRBJ2-2 TRBD2 NA TRBV5-4 CASRPDAGGSGELFF TGTGCCAGCAGGCCCGATGCGGGGGGGTCCGGGGAGCTGTTTTTT
TRBJ2-1 NA NA TRBV15 CATSRDVSLNEQFF TGTGCCACCAGCAGAGATGTGAGTCTAAATGAGCAGTTCTTC
TRBJ1-2 NA once TRBV18 CASSHPRGNNYGYTF TGTGCCAGCTCCCACCCCAGGGGAAATAACTATGGCTACACCTTC
TRBJ2-7 NA NA TRBV7-9 CASSHRDSRMTYEQYF TGTGCCAGCAGCCACCGGGACTCTAGAATGACCTACGAGCAGTACTTC
TRBJ2-7 TRBD1 NA TRBV6-5 CASRDRVKSYEQYF TGTGCCAGCAGAGACAGGGTGAAATCTTACGAGCAGTACTTC
TRBJ2-7 TRBD2 once TRBV7-8 CASSLETSGSYEQYF TGTGCCAGCAGCTTAGAGACTAGCGGCTCCTACGAGCAGTACTTC
TRBJ2-3 NA NA TRBV11-2 CASSLGVPSTDTQYF TGTGCCAGCAGCTTAGGAGTCCCTAGCACAGATACGCAGTATTTT
TRBJ2-7 NA NA TRBV2 CASQGARVGYEQYF TGTGCCAGCCAAGGGGCCAGGGTGGGGTACGAGCAGTACTTC
TRBJ2-4 TRBD1 once TRBV10-2 CASGIGQALAKNIQYF TGCGCCAGCGGAATTGGACAGGCCCTAGCCAAAAACATTCAGTACTTC
TRBJ1-1 NA NA TRBV9 CASSEGQNTEAFF TGTGCCAGCAGCGAGGGACAGAACACTGAAGCTTTCTTT
TRBJ2-3 TRBD2 NA TRBV4-1 CASSQGTGGPDTQYF TGCGCCAGCAGCCAAGGGACGGGGGGGCCCGATACGCAGTATTTT
TRBJ2-6 NA NA TRBV25-1 CASSSSGANVLTF TGTGCCAGCAGTTCGTCTGGGGCCAACGTCCTGACTTTT
TRBJ2-6 NA NA TRBV21-1 CASSAARSDRAVRGANVLTF TGTGCCAGCAGTGCAGCCCGTTCGGACAGGGCAGTGAGGGGGGCCAACGTCCTGACTTTC
TRBJ2-1 TRBD2 NA TRBV5-1 CASSSIAGGKNEQFF TGCGCCAGCAGCTCGATAGCGGGAGGTAAGAATGAGCAGTTCTTC
TRBJ1-6 NA NA TRBV6-5 CASSYLPGSGDSPLHF TGTGCCAGCAGTTACTTACCCGGGTCCGGGGATTCACCCCTCCACTTT
TRBJ1-6 NA NA TRBV5-1 CASRPGGGLENSPLHF TGCGCCAGCAGACCCGGGGGGGGGCTAGAAAATTCACCCCTCCACTTT
TRBJ1-6 TRBD1 NA TRBV28 CASQDAGQTFSPLHF TGTGCCAGCCAAGATGCGGGACAGACGTTTTCACCCCTCCACTTT
TRBJ1-1 NA once TRBV7-8 CASSLVVGLNTEAFF TGTGCCAGCAGCCTAGTCGTCGGACTAAACACTGAAGCTTTCTTT
TRBJ2-2 TRBD1 NA TRBV6-4 CASSPGTANGELFF TGTGCCAGCAGCCCCGGGACAGCGAACGGGGAGCTGTTTTTT
TRBJ1-5 NA NA TRBV27 CASSLSGQGRSNQPQHF TGTGCCAGCAGTTTATCTGGGCAGGGGCGAAGCAATCAGCCCCAGCATTTT
TRBJ2-7 NA NA TRBV5-8 CASSYGQTYEQYF TGTGCCAGCAGCTATGGACAGACCTACGAGCAGTACTTC
TRBJ1-4 NA NA TRBV7-4 CASSACTGYEKLFF TGTGCCAGCAGCGCTTGCACAGGGTATGAAAAACTGTTTTTT
TRBJ2-2 NA NA TRBV30 CAWTPGTGELFF TGTGCCTGGACACCCGGGACCGGGGAGCTGTTTTTT
TRBJ1-2 NA NA TRBV6-5 CASSLAPANYGYTF TGTGCCAGCTCCTTGGCCCCAGCTAACTATGGCTACACCTTC
TRBJ2-7 NA NA TRBV11-2 CASSFLASHYEQYF TGTGCCAGCAGCTTTTTGGCCTCTCACTACGAGCAGTACTTC
TRBJ2-1 TRBD2 NA TRBV4-1 CASSQGLAGGFYNEQFF TGCGCCAGCAGCCAGGGACTAGCGGGCGGGTTCTACAATGAGCAGTTCTTC
TRBJ2-7 TRBD2 NA TRBV11-2 CASSSGLAGFLEQYF TGTGCCAGCAGCTCCGGACTAGCGGGATTTTTGGAGCAGTACTTC
TRBJ2-7 NA NA TRBV27 CASSFGGANYEQYF TGTGCCAGCAGTTTCGGCGGGGCCAACTACGAGCAGTACTTC
TRBJ2-5 NA NA TRBV5-1 CASSTGDVMETQYF TGCGCCAGCAGCACGGGAGATGTTATGGAGACCCAGTACTTC
TRBJ1-4 NA NA TRBV28 CASSPVVATNEKLFF TGTGCCAGCAGTCCGGTAGTAGCAACTAATGAAAAACTGTTTTTT
TRBJ2-5 TRBD2 NA TRBV7-9 CASSSRLAGVKETQYF TGTGCCAGCAGCTCCAGGCTAGCGGGGGTTAAGGAGACCCAGTACTTC
TRBJ2-5 TRBD1 NA TRBV6-5 CASSQGQGPETQYF TGTGCCAGCAGTCAAGGACAGGGTCCAGAGACCCAGTACTTC
TRBJ2-7 NA NA TRBV4-1 CASSQDSYEQYF TGCGCCAGCAGCCAAGATAGTTACGAGCAGTACTTC
TRBJ2-7 TRBD2 NA TRBV27 CANIPSGRAYIREQYF TGTGCCAATATACCTTCCGGGAGGGCCTATATTAGGGAGCAGTACTTC
TRBJ1-6 TRBD1 few TRBV5-1 CASSLTGGQSLHF TGCGCCAGCAGCTTGACAGGGGGCCAGTCCCTCCACTTT
TRBJ2-3 TRBD2 NA TRBV19 CASGTSGIDTQYF TGTGCCTCCGGGACTAGCGGTATAGATACGCAGTATTTT
TRBJ2-3 TRBD2 NA TRBV19 CASIDGGLAGTNTQYF TGTGCCAGTATCGATGGAGGACTAGCGGGAACAAATACGCAGTATTTT
TRBJ2-7 TRBD1 NA TRBV5-1 CASRAGTGGDRSYEQYF TGCGCCAGCAGGGCCGGGACAGGGGGCGACCGCTCCTACGAGCAGTACTTC
TRBJ2-1 TRBD2 NA TRBV7-8 CASSPGGLAGYNEQFF TGTGCCAGCAGCCCTGGGGGGCTAGCGGGGTACAATGAGCAGTTCTTC